The T cell receptor (beta chain) described here comes from a study of PD-1 blockade in classical Hodgkin lymphoma (dated by TCRdb to between 2020 and 2021). About the full investigation: Nivolumab dosing was 3 mg/kg intravenously every 2 weeks, continuing until either disease progression or unacceptable toxicity. The study used TCR beta sequencing and CyTOF to define a peripheral blood immune signature of response to PD-1 blockade in classical Hodgkin lymphoma. Broader findings and caveats from the paper: Baseline TCR diversity was reported as lower in newly diagnosed patients than in healthy donors, and lower still in relapsed/refractory patients. Trial patients with a complete response had baseline diversity similar to that of newly diagnosed patients, while partial responders and progressors had significantly lower diversity. Lower diversity was observed in patients in whom nivolumab was started less than 1 year after ASCT, and these patients were excluded from later analyses so that confounding by immune reconstitution would be avoided. The study was restricted to a single clinical trial cohort, and the causes of repertoire differences, possibly disease activity or prior therapy, were left undefined. CD4+ but not CD8+ TCR diversity rose significantly by C4D1 (p=0.0027 vs p=0.16), most apparent in complete responders (p=0.02).

Turning to this clone: Its target antigen remains unknown. Per-base qualities were not stored, and no clone one base away is much larger.

Per the germline V gene (reference sequence), MNHEY is the CDR1 and SMNVEV is the CDR2. V is shortened by 4 bases, J by 4 bases, and the region joining them spans 11 bases. Measured from the cysteine to the phenylalanine, the CDR3 is 14 residues long. Only CDR3 DNA remains: 42 bases, in frame from the first base. The time point label here, explained by the study, means: cycle 1 day 1 (C1D1), immediately before nivolumab initiation. Relapse after autologous stem cell transplantation had occurred in all trial patients, and cohorts A, B and C were distinguished by prior brentuximab vedotin exposure. The trial cohort was composed of about 53 patients with relapsed/refractory classical Hodgkin lymphoma, for whom complete response, partial response or progressive disease was recorded as best overall response. Single-agent nivolumab was administered to trial patients in the multi-cohort phase II CheckMate 205 trial. An independent review committee assessed best overall response by applying the 2007 International Working Group response criteria. Trial PBMCs were obtained immediately prior to nivolumab initiation (C1D1) and on therapy at cycle 2 day 1 and cycle 4 day 1. After peripheral blood was drawn into 8 mL Vacutainer Cell Preparation Tubes, PBMCs were isolated by centrifugation and then cryopreserved.

The Qiagen DNeasy kit was used to extract genomic DNA from unsorted PBMCs and from the negatively selected CD4+ and CD8+ fractions. TCR beta CDR3 regions were amplified by immunoSEQ multiplex PCR using primers annealing to V and J segments. A synthetic immune receptor repertoire was used to minimize amplification bias, and any remaining bias was removed computationally after sequencing. Per the authors' processing: Custom Python scripts were used to quantify repertoire diversity as the Shannon entropy index. Unsorted, CD4+ and CD8+ repertoires were analyzed separately, except in combined analyses where CD4+ and CD8+ sequences were merged in silico. A clone was considered expanded if an increase in frequency of at least 2-fold after treatment relative to C1D1 was found, and a pseudocount of 0.5 was applied to clones undetected at baseline. Clones with 0 or 1 copy at C1D1 were classified as singleton clones, and clones with 2 or more copies were classified as non-singleton clones. Clones expanded in unsorted samples were labelled as CD4+, CD8+ or unknown by matching protein sequences in sorted samples from the same patient. Wilcoxon tests on paired samples were used to test diversity changes from C1D1 to C4D1. In TCRdb, the immuneACCESS table is reduced to in-frame sequences with V and J assigned. These tables do not hold every clone; where another copy was compared, an unresolved V gene accounts for under half, and the others remain unexplained. V and J calls and clone size follow that table, whereas D and trimming were derived from the DNA. For this sample the table gives over 70,000 clones, of which approximately 88% were detected only once. The ten largest clonotypes hold less than 25% of the sample.

The material sequenced was peripheral blood mononuclear cells (PBMCs), taken at baseline. This TCR was recovered from a human donor with classical Hodgkin lymphoma. The rearranged segments are TRBV27 and TRBJ2-1, with the D segment possibly TRBD1 or TRBD2, each aligning over 5 bases. The bases read TGTGCCAGCAGTTCGTCAGGGAGATACAATGAGCAGTTCTTC. The encoded protein is CASSSSGRYNEQFF.